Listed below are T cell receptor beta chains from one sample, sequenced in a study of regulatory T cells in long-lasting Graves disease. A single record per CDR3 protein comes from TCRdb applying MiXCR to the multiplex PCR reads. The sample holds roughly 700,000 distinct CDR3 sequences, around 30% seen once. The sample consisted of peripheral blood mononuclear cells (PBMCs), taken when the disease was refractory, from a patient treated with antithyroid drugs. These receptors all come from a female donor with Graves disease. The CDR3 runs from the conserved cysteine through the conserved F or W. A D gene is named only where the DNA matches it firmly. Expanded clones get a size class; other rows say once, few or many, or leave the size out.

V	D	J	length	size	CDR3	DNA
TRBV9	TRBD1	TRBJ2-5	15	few	CASSARTGIMETQYF	TGTGCCAGCAGCGCCAGGACAGGGATAATGGAGACCCAGTACTTC
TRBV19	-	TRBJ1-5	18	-	CASSIHLWRGNSNQPQHF	TGTGCCAGTAGTATTCACCTCTGGCGGGGTAATAGCAATCAGCCCCAGCATTTT
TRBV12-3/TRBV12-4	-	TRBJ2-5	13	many	CASSLARAETQYF	TGTGCCAGCAGTTTGGCTCGGGCGGAGACCCAGTACTTC
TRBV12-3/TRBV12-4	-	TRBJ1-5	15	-	CASSLTLRSNQPQHF	TGTGCCAGCAGTTTGACCCTGCGAAGCAATCAGCCCCAGCATTTT
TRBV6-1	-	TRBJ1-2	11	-	CAGRYNYGYTF	TGTGCCGGAAGATATAACTATGGCTACACCTTC
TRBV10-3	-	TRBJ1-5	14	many	CAIREGDVNQPQHF	TGTGCCATCAGGGAGGGGGATGTCAATCAGCCCCAGCATTTT
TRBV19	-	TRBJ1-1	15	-	CASSIFGGMNTEAFF	TGTGCCAGTAGTATTTTCGGGGGCATGAACACTGAAGCTTTCTTT
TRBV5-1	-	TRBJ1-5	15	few	CASSLAGDKYQPQHF	TGCGCCAGCAGCTTGGCCGGCGACAAGTATCAGCCCCAGCATTTT
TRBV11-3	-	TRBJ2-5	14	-	CASSLQGAQETQYF	TGTGCCAGCAGCTTACAAGGGGCGCAGGAGACCCAGTACTTC
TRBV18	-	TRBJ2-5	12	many	CASSPGQETQYF	TGTGCCAGCTCACCGGGCCAAGAGACCCAGTACTTC
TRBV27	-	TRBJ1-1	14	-	CASSLLRGHTEAFF	TGTGCCAGCAGTTTACTTAGGGGCCACACTGAAGCTTTCTTT
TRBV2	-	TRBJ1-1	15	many	CASSARDSGNTEAFF	TGTGCCAGCAGTGCCAGGGACTCAGGGAACACTGAAGCTTTCTTT
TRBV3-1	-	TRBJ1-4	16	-	CAGSLRDGPFNEKLFF	TGTGCCGGCAGCCTCCGGGACGGTCCGTTTAATGAAAAACTGTTTTTT
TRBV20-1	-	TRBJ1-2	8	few	CRAGGYTF	TGCAGGGCCGGAGGCTACACCTTC
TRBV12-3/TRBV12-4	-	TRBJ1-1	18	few	CASSLDWPMGSMNTEAFF	TGTGCCAGCAGTTTAGACTGGCCGATGGGGTCCATGAACACTGAAGCTTTCTTT
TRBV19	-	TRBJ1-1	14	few	CASSIDRMNTEAFF	TGTGCCAGTAGTATTGACAGAATGAACACTGAAGCTTTCTTT
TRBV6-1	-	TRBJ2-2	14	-	CASNRDLNTGELFF	TGTGCCAGCAATCGGGACCTAAACACCGGGGAGCTGTTTTTT
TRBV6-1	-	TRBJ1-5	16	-	CASSVKGGHSNQPQHF	TGTGCCAGCAGTGTAAAGGGGGGCCATAGCAATCAGCCCCAGCATTTT
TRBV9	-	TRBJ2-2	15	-	CASSVGVGDSGELFF	TGTGCCAGCAGCGTAGGGGTGGGAGACAGCGGGGAGCTGTTTTTT
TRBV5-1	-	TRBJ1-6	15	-	CASSLGGAWNSPLHF	TGCGCCAGCAGCTTGGGAGGGGCGTGGAATTCACCCCTCCACTTT
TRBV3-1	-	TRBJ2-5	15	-	CASSQGIQRQETQYF	TGTGCCAGCAGCCAAGGAATCCAGCGGCAAGAGACCCAGTACTTC
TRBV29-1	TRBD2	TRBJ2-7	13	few	CSVKRSGGNEQYF	TGCAGCGTTAAAAGAAGCGGGGGTAACGAGCAGTACTTC
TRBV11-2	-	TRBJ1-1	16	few	CASSSSGAPRDTEAFF	TGTGCCAGCAGCTCAAGTGGGGCACCGAGGGACACTGAAGCTTTCTTT
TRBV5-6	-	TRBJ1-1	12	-	CASSLGGVSAFF	TGTGCCAGCAGCTTGGGGGGAGTAAGTGCTTTCTTT
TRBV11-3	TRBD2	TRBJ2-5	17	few	CASSSRSLPSGPETQYF	TGTGCCAGCAGCTCACGTAGCCTTCCTAGCGGGCCGGAGACCCAGTACTTC
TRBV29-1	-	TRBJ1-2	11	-	CSVDRDYGYTF	TGCAGCGTTGACAGGGACTATGGCTACACCTTC
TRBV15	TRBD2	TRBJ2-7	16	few	CATSPYPSGRAYEQYF	TGTGCCACCAGTCCCTACCCTAGCGGGAGGGCTTATGAGCAGTACTTC
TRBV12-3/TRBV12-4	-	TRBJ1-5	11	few	CASSQSQPQHF	TGTGCCAGCAGCCAGAGTCAGCCCCAGCATTTT
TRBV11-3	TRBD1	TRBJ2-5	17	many	CASSPWGQGGPAETQYF	TGTGCCAGCAGCCCCTGGGGACAGGGCGGGCCAGCAGAGACCCAGTACTTC
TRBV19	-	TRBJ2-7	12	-	CASSIDSDEQYF	TGTGCCAGTAGTATAGATAGCGACGAGCAGTACTTC
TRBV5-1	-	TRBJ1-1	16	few	CASSLYGSWANTEAFF	TGCGCCAGCAGCTTGTACGGATCTTGGGCGAACACTGAAGCTTTCTTT
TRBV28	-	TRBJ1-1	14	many	CASTAAGQRTEAFF	TGTGCCAGCACCGCTGCCGGACAGCGTACTGAAGCTTTCTTT
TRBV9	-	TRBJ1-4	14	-	CASSVAGGREKLFF	TGTGCCAGCAGCGTAGCTGGAGGGCGGGAAAAACTGTTTTTT
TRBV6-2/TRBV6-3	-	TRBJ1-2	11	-	CASTSDRGYTF	TGTGCCAGCACTTCGGACAGAGGCTACACCTTC
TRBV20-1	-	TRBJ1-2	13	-	CSARPAGNYGYTF	TGCAGTGCTAGACCCGCAGGCAACTATGGCTACACCTTC
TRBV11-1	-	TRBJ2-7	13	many	CASSPGLNYEQYF	TGTGCCAGCAGCCCAGGGTTGAACTACGAGCAGTACTTC
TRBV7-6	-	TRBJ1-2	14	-	CASTPGWGNYGYTF	TGTGCCAGCACCCCAGGATGGGGAAACTATGGCTACACCTTC
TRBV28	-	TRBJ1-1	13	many	CASSYEAFTEAFF	TGTGCCAGCAGTTATGAAGCATTCACTGAAGCTTTCTTT
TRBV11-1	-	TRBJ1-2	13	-	CASQRSDNYGYTF	TGTGCCAGCCAAAGGTCAGACAACTATGGCTACACCTTC
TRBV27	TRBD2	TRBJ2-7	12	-	CASSLLGGEQYF	TGTGCCAGCAGTTTATTGGGGGGGGAGCAGTACTTC
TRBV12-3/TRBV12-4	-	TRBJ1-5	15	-	CASSSRGALVQPQHF	TGTGCCAGCAGCTCAAGGGGGGCACTGGTTCAGCCCCAGCATTTT
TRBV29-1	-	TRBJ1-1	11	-	CSVVTGTEAFF	TGCAGCGTCGTTACAGGAACTGAAGCTTTCTTT
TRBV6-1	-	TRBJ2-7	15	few	CASSVPDLISYEQYF	TGTGCCAGCAGTGTCCCCGACCTAATCTCCTACGAGCAGTACTTC
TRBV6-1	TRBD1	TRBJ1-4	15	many	CASKPPGQGNEKLFF	TGTGCCAGCAAACCACCGGGACAGGGTAATGAAAAACTGTTTTTT
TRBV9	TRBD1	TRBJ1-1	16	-	CASSVDAGGLNTEAFF	TGTGCCAGCAGCGTAGACGCAGGGGGCCTAAACACTGAAGCTTTCTTT
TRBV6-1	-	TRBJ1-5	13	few	CASRSRANQPQHF	TGTGCCAGCAGGAGTAGGGCAAATCAGCCCCAGCATTTT
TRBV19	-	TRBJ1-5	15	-	CASTSQAYSNQPQHF	TGTGCCAGTACCTCGCAGGCCTATAGCAATCAGCCCCAGCATTTT
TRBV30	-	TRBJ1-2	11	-	CAWRAAYGYTF	TGTGCCTGGAGGGCGGCCTATGGCTACACCTTC
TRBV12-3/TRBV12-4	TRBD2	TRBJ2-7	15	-	CASSYPLAGGREQYF	TGTGCCAGCAGCTACCCACTAGCGGGAGGTCGCGAGCAGTACTTC
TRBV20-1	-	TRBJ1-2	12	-	CSAGTPATGYTF	TGCAGTGCGGGGACACCCGCTACCGGCTACACCTTC